The clone carrying this T cell receptor (beta chain) was seen at least ten times. Its antigen is not known. From the 5' RACE reads, TCRdb called clonotypes with MiXCR, one entry per CDR3 protein. The data hold more than 450,000 distinct CDR3 sequences, with 15% to 20% observed a single time. CDR1 is SGHTA, CDR2 FQGNSA, per germline. The V gene end was trimmed by 5 bases and the J gene end by 2 bases; junction bases not matched to a gene: 8. The CDR3 consists of 15 residues. This sample was included in a study of T-cell memory formation after mild COVID-19. Looking at the study overall: Clusters of TCRs were largely donor specific. Study-wide points: Balance between CD4 and CD8 was seen in clones contracting day 15 to 85, and a CD4+ lean was seen in later expanders. For contracting clones, CD4+ ones sat mainly in CM and EM, CD8+ in EMRA. The finding that pre-infection memory included some responding clones suggested that cross-reactive memory joined.

The sample comprised PBMCs or a T cell subset sorted from them (not recorded which). V is TRBV7-2 and J is TRBJ2-5; 7 bases agree with TRBD1. This TCR was recovered from an adult woman who had mild COVID-19 (a few samples of this study predate the infection). Cell type and time point are not known. As DNA, the CDR3 is TGTGCCAGCAGCCCAACACGGACAGGACAAGAGACCCAGTACTTC. Its translation is CASSPTRTGQETQYF.